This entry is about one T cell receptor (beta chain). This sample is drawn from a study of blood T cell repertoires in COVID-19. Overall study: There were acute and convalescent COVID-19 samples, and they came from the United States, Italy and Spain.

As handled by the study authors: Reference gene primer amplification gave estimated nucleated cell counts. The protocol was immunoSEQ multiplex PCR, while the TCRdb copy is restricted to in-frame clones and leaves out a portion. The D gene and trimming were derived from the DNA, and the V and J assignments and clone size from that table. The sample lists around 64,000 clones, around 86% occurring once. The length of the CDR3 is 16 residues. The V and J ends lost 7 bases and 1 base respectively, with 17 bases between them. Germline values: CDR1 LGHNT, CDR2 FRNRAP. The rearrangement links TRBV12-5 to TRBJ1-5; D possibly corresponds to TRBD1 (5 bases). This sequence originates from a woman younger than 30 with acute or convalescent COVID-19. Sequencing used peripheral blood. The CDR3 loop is CASALYGRGSNQPQHF. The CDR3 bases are TGTGCTAGTGCTCTATACGGTAGGGGAAGCAATCAGCCCCAGCATTTT.